The 30 T cell receptor beta chains below all came from one sample that was sequenced in a study of OX40 agonist ivuxolimab in advanced cancers. Sequencing used immunoSEQ multiplex PCR; TCRdb keeps in-frame clones, though not all of them. The sample carries about 41,000 clones, 84% recorded once. This material consisted of CD4+ or CD8+ T cells sorted from blood, taken in a trial of the OX40 agonist ivuxolimab. These receptors were obtained from an adult with an advanced solid tumor such as melanoma, head and neck, liver or kidney cancer.

This rearrangement joins TRBV10-2 to TRBJ1-3; TRBD1 matches 8 bases. Germline V lookup: CDR1 WSHSY, CDR2 SAAADI. The CDR3 runs 18 residues. J gave up 2 bases and V 4 bases, and 13 bases lay outside the gene matches. The chain's CDR3 is CASSGDRSPNPAGNTIYF. The CDR3 nucleotides are TGCGCCAGCAGTGGGGACAGGAGCCCTAATCCCGCTGGAAACACCATATATTTT.

V usage is TRBV18 and J usage is TRBJ2-7, with 7 bases fitting TRBD1. The V gene end was trimmed by 6 bases and the J gene end by 0 bases; junction bases not matched to a gene: 2. The CDR3 covers 13 residues. Per the germline V gene, CDR1 is KGHSH and CDR2 is LQKENI. The CDR3 is CASSGTDSYEQYF. Here the CDR3 DNA reads TGTGCCAGCTCGGGGACAGACTCCTACGAGCAGTACTTC.

This clone was counted a single time. The V gene is TRBV5-1, the J gene TRBJ2-7; D is undetermined. The CDR3 length is 14 residues. Trimming pared 0 bases from V and 3 bases from J, leaving 10 bases between. CDR1 is SGHRS, CDR2 YFSETQ, per germline. The CDR3 bases are TGCGCCAGCAGCTTGGCGGTCGGCTACTACGAGCAGTACTTC. Amino acid sequence: CASSLAVGYYEQYF.

This clone was detected once. The chain is built from TRBV4-1 and TRBJ1-1; TRBD1 might be the D (5 bases). The CDR3 has 14 amino acids. Germline CDR1 reads MGHRA; CDR2 reads YSYEKL. The V gene lost 0 bases and the J gene lost 7 bases, with 12 bases spanning the gap. The CDR3 here is CASSQDRGSGEAFF. The CDR3 nucleotides are TGCGCCAGCAGCCAAGATCGGGGGTCTGGTGAAGCTTTCTTT.

The chain joins TRBV7-2 to TRBJ1-5, with D perhaps TRBD1 (5 bases). The CDR3 contains 15 residues. Germline V gene sequence: CDR1 SGHTA, CDR2 FQGNSA. Trimming took off 1 base at V and 4 bases at J, with 11 bases between the two ends. In DNA, the CDR3 is TGTGCCAGCAGCTTAGACGGGGGAAAGAATCAGCCCCAGCATTTT. Translated, it gives CASSLDGGKNQPQHF.

V gene TRBV6-6 combines with J gene TRBJ2-7; 11 bases line up with TRBD1. The germline V gene encodes CDR1 MNHNY and CDR2 SVGAGI (reference sequence). After removal of 4 bases from V and 4 bases from J, the junction contained 6 bases not matched to a gene. This CDR3 has 15 amino acids. This CDR3 reads CASSSGGQGEYEQYF. The CDR3 DNA sequence: TGTGCCAGCAGTTCAGGGGGACAGGGGGAGTACGAGCAGTACTTC.

This clone was recorded a few times. V gene TRBV27 combines with J gene TRBJ2-1; TRBD1 agrees at 7 bases. The trim removed 0 bases at V and 4 bases at J, leaving 3 bases unmatched. CDR1 and CDR2 from the germline V gene are MNHEY and SMNVEV (reference sequence). CDR3 size: 15 residues. The CDR3: CASSLSGGKYNEQFF. The CDR3 coding sequence is TGTGCCAGCAGTTTATCAGGGGGCAAATACAATGAGCAGTTCTTC.

The CDR3 DNA reads TGTGCCAGCAGCTTATCCTTTGAGAGGAGAAACTATGGCTACACCTTC. It specifies CASSLSFERRNYGYTF. This chain connects TRBV7-2 to TRBJ1-2, with D unresolved. The V end was cut by 2 bases, the J end by 2 bases, with 15 bases between. Germline values: CDR1 SGHTA, CDR2 FQGNSA. The CDR3 totals 16 residues.

The chain uses TRBV6-1 and TRBJ1-2; 7 bases match TRBD1. Per the germline V gene, CDR1 is MNHNS and CDR2 is SASEGT. The J segment lost 3 bases and the V segment lost 3 bases, leaving 4 bases of the junction unmatched. The CDR3 has 14 amino acids. The CDR3 DNA reads TGTGCCAGCAGTGACAGGGGGATCCACTATGGCTACACCTTC. Translation gives CASSDRGIHYGYTF.

The chain has TRBV7-9 and TRBJ2-3; unclear D gene. The germline V and J ends were trimmed by 5 bases and 4 bases, with 10 bases remaining between them. The germline gives CDR1 SEHNR, CDR2 FQNEAQ (reference sequence). CDR3 length equals 13 residues. DNA of the CDR3: TGTGCCAGCAGCCCCCGCGTTCCAGATACGCAGTATTTT. As protein: CASSPRVPDTQYF.

This clone was seen a few times. The rearrangement links TRBV30 to TRBJ1-5; D might be TRBD1 (6 bases). V lost 2 bases and J 0 bases, leaving 11 bases between the germline ends. Germline assignment: CDR1 GTSNPN and CDR2 SVGIG (reference sequence). The CDR3 totals 15 residues. CDR3 region: CAWSRGADSNQPQHF. CDR3 in DNA: TGTGCCTGGAGTAGGGGGGCGGATAGCAATCAGCCCCAGCATTTT.

This clone was detected only once. V is TRBV10-2 and J is TRBJ2-7; no clear D gene. V was shortened by 9 bases and J by 0 bases, with 15 bases between the two germline ends. Germline loops: CDR1 WSHSY, CDR2 SAAADI. The CDR3 is 14 residues long. CDR3 region: CASQESFSSYEQYF. The CDR3 region has the DNA TGCGCCAGTCAGGAAAGCTTTAGCTCCTACGAGCAGTACTTC.

Only one count was recorded for this clone. The chain carries TRBV29-1 and TRBJ1-6; possible D gene TRBD1, 6 bases. From germline, CDR1 is SQVTM and CDR2 ANQGSEA. This CDR3 is built from 14 residues. Trimming stripped 6 bases from V and 15 bases from J, with 24 bases between. CDR3 DNA: TGCAGCGTCGGGGGGGGCAATCTAGGGTCGAGCCTCCACTTT. The encoded protein is CSVGGGNLGSSLHF.

The chain couples TRBV6-6 to TRBJ1-2, with 9 bases lining up with TRBD1. The junction had 10 bases not matched to a gene; V was cut back by 6 bases and J by 8 bases. The V gene's germline CDR1 is MNHNY and CDR2 SVGAGI (reference sequence). The CDR3 contains 14 residues. In DNA, the CDR3 is TGTGCCAGCAGCCCGGGACAGGGCCGGGGGGGCTACACCTTC. Encoded protein: CASSPGQGRGGYTF.

The V call is TRBV5-1, the J call TRBJ1-1; D unclear. Per the germline V gene, CDR1 is SGHRS and CDR2 is YFSETQ. V was trimmed by 0 bases and J by 4 bases, leaving 7 bases between them. The CDR3 is made up of 13 amino acids. DNA of the CDR3: TGCGCCAGCAGCTTGGAGGGTCGCACTGAAGCTTTCTTT. Translated, it gives CASSLEGRTEAFF.

J is TRBJ1-6 and V is TRBV5-4, with TRBD1 identical over 10 bases. Germline CDR1 and CDR2: SGHNT and YYREEE (reference sequence). The CDR3 is 14 amino acids. V lost 3 bases, J lost 6 bases, and 0 bases stayed unmatched. Written as DNA, the CDR3 is TGTGCCAGCAGCTGGGACAGGGGTAATTCACCCCTCCACTTT. Amino acid sequence: CASSWDRGNSPLHF.

The rearrangement joins TRBV12-5 to TRBJ1-1, with TRBD1 identical over 7 bases. Germline V CDR1 and CDR2: LGHNT, FRNRAP. The CDR3 length is 15 residues. Losses at the gene ends were 6 bases for V and 4 bases for J; bases not matched to a gene: 11. The CDR3 loop reads CASGYTGDESTEAFF. CDR3 nucleotide sequence: TGTGCTAGTGGGTATACAGGGGACGAGAGCACTGAAGCTTTCTTT. Filled out from reference TRBV12-5 and TRBJ1-1, the complete variable domain reads DARVTQTPRHKVTEMGQEVTMRCQPILGHNTVFWYRQTMMQGLELLAYFRNRAPLDDSGMPKDRFSAEMPDATLATLKIQPSEPRDSAVYFCASGYTGDESTEAFFGQGTRLTVV.

J is TRBJ1-2 and V is TRBV25-1, with D hard to call. CDR3 length: 15 amino acids. Trimming removed 4 bases from V and 6 bases from J, with 18 bases in between. Germline V gene data show CDR1 as MGHDK and CDR2 as SYGVNS. The CDR3 DNA sequence: TGTGCCAGCAGTGTTAACCCCCAGGATCAACATGGCTACACCTTC. This encodes CASSVNPQDQHGYTF.

The rearrangement uses TRBV6-1 and TRBJ2-7, with no clear D. The CDR3 runs 16 residues. CDR1 is MNHNS and CDR2 is SASEGT in the germline V gene. V lost 2 bases and J 0 bases, leaving 14 bases between the germline ends. The CDR3 region has the DNA TGTGCCAGCAGTGAATATGACGGTTCGAGCTCCTACGAGCAGTACTTC. It is translated as CASSEYDGSSSYEQYF.

The chain joins TRBV9 to TRBJ1-5; D gene unclear. Germline V lookup: CDR1 SGDLS, CDR2 YYNGEE. The CDR3 loop spans 14 amino acids. V lost 2 bases and J lost 0, with 6 bases in between. The CDR3 nucleotides are TGTGCCAGCAGCGTGGGGTCTAGCAATCAGCCCCAGCATTTT. It codes for CASSVGSSNQPQHF.

The chain links TRBV5-1 to TRBJ2-1; D unclear. Germline V CDR1 and CDR2: SGHRS, YFSETQ. This CDR3 region has 15 residues. Trimming took off 3 bases at V and 6 bases at J, with 16 bases between the two ends. The CDR3 region has the DNA TGCGCCAGCAGCTGGGCCCCGGAAGGCTTCAATGAGCAGTTCTTC. Protein: CASSWAPEGFNEQFF.

Only a few counts were recorded for this clone. The chain carries TRBV7-9 and TRBJ2-3; 7 bases line up with TRBD1. The germline gives CDR1 SEHNR, CDR2 FQNEAQ (reference sequence). The CDR3 has 16 amino acids. Trimming at V came to 5 bases and at J to 3 bases, leaving 11 bases not matched to a gene. In DNA form, the CDR3 reads TGTGCCAGCAGCCATTGGACAGGCCGGGGTACAGATACGCAGTATTTT. This translates into CASSHWTGRGTDTQYF.

This sequence joins TRBV13 and TRBJ2-3; 9 bases align to TRBD2. The CDR3 runs 18 residues. V dropped 3 bases and J dropped 3; count of bases not matched to a gene: 13. Germline V gives CDR1 PRHDT, CDR2 FYEKMQ (reference sequence). Written as DNA, the CDR3 is TGTGCCAGCAGCTTTGTGTGGCGGGGGGGCCTTGTAACAGATACGCAGTATTTT. It specifies CASSFVWRGGLVTDTQYF.

The chain employs TRBV19 and TRBJ2-3; D unclear. The germline V and J ends were trimmed by 5 bases and 5 bases, with 11 bases remaining between them. This CDR3 is 13 amino acids long. Germline CDR1 reads LNHDA; CDR2 reads SQIVND (reference sequence). The CDR3 sequence: CASSGSSGDTQYF. CDR3 nucleotide sequence: TGTGCCAGTAGTGGATCAAGTGGAGATACGCAGTATTTT.

In regard to this clone: The junction does not match germline at one end; this may be a read error. The chain combines TRBV19 with TRBJ2-2; weak D call: TRBD2 (6 bases). Per the germline V gene, CDR1 is LNHDA and CDR2 is SQIVND (reference sequence). The CDR3 length is 13 residues. Here the CDR3 DNA reads TGTGCCAGTAGTGCGCGACTAGACGGGGAGCCGTTTTTT. As protein: CASSARLDGEPFF. The variable domain in full, with the rest retrieved from reference TRBV19 and TRBJ2-2, is DGGITQSPKYLFRKEGQNVTLSCEQNLNHDAMYWYRQDPGQGLRLIYYSQIVNDFQKGDIAEGYSVSREKKESFPLTVTSAQKNPTAFYLCASSARLDGEPFFGEGSRLTVL.

The chain recombines TRBV7-9 with TRBJ1-1, with 7 bases aligning to TRBD1. The CDR3 loop spans 15 amino acids. Germline V gene data show CDR1 as SEHNR and CDR2 as FQNEAQ (reference sequence). J was trimmed by 8 bases and V by 4 bases; bases with no gene match: 13. DNA for the CDR3: TGTGCCAGCAGCTCCTCTTTGACAGGGACAACCGAAGCTTTCTTT. Protein sequence: CASSSSLTGTTEAFF.

The chain carries TRBV6-1 and TRBJ2-1, with D hard to call. CDR1 MNHNS and CDR2 SASEGT come from the germline V gene. The length of the CDR3 is 14 residues. The V gene lost 8 bases and the J gene lost 0 bases, with 11 bases spanning the gap. The CDR3 protein is CASATRSSYNEQFF. In DNA form, the CDR3 reads TGTGCCAGCGCTACCCGGAGCTCCTACAATGAGCAGTTCTTC.

This clone has just a few counts. The chain combines TRBV7-9 with TRBJ2-3; 8 nucleotides match TRBD1. The CDR3 is 13 residues long. Germline assignment: CDR1 SEHNR and CDR2 FQNEAQ (reference sequence). After removal of 4 bases from V and 6 bases from J, the junction contained 3 bases not matched to a gene. The CDR3 coding sequence is TGTGCCAGCAGCTCCAGGGGGCCGGATACGCAGTATTTT. Translated: CASSSRGPDTQYF. The full variable domain, with the rest looked up from reference TRBV7-9 and TRBJ2-3, is DTGVSQNPRHKITKRGQNVTFRCDPISEHNRLYWYRQTLGQGPEFLTYFQNEAQLEKSRLLSDRFSAERPKGSFSTLEIQRTEQGDSAMYLCASSSRGPDTQYFGPGTRLTVL.

The chain is built from TRBV6-5 and TRBJ1-2; D is undetermined. The CDR3 is 13 amino acids. Between the trimmed V and J ends, which lost 7 bases and 5 bases, there was a span of 14 bases. Per germline, CDR1 MNHEY and CDR2 SVGAGI. CDR3 coding DNA: TGTGCCAGCACCCACGGAGAGGAATATGGCTACACCTTC. It is translated as CASTHGEEYGYTF.

The rearrangement joins TRBV27 to TRBJ2-3; D is unclear. Trimming stripped 6 bases from V and 2 bases from J, with 9 bases between. The CDR3 is 13 residues long. The germline gives CDR1 MNHEY, CDR2 SMNVEV (reference sequence). CDR3 nucleotide sequence: TGTGCCAGCAGGGAATCCTACACAGATACGCAGTATTTT. Its translation is CASRESYTDTQYF.